This T cell receptor beta chain was identified during a study of T cell repertoires in urothelial bladder cancer. About the study: Three lesions each were cT0, cTa, cT1, and cT2 or greater.

Clones were read by immunoSEQ multiplex PCR, and TCRdb kept only the in-frame ones, dropping some. This sample has fewer than 14,000 clones, with 68% found just once. This CDR3 spans 11 amino acids. V shed 3 bases and J shed 2 bases, with 1 base lying between them. The germline V gene encodes CDR1 SGHAT and CDR2 FQNNGV. With respect to this clone: The target antigen is unknown.

Study observations and caveats: Benign specimens had a median approximately 11% infiltrating lymphocyte percentage. Benign specimens held more T cells than urothelial carcinoma specimens. In carcinoma specimens, a single clone made up to roughly 17% of infiltrating lymphocytes.

V is TRBV11-2 and J is TRBJ1-1; D call uncertain. The sequence was obtained from a human donor with a benign inflammatory bladder lesion. The sequencing sample was made of tumor-infiltrating cells from bladder cancer. Written as DNA, the CDR3 is TGTGCCAGCAGCTTTAACACTGAAGCTTTCTTT. Translation gives CASSFNTEAFF.